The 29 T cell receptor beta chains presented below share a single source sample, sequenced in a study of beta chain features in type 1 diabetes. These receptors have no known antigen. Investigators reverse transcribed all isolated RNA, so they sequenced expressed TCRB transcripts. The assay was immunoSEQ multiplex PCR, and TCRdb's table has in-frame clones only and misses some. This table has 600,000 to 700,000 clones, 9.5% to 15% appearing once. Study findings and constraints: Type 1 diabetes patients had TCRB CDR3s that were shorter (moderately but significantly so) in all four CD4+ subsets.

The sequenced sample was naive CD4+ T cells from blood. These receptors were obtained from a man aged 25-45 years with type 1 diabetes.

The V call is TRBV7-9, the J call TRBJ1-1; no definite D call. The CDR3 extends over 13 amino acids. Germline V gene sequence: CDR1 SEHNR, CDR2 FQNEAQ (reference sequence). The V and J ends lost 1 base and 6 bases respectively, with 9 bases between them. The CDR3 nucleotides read TGTGCCAGCAGCTTAGACCGGGCCGCTGAAGCTTTCTTT. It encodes CASSLDRAAEAFF.

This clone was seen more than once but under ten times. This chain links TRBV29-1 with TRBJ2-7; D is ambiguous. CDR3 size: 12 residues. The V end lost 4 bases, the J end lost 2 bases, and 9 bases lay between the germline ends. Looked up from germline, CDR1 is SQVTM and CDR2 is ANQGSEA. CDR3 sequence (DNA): TGCAGCGTTGGGACGTATACCTACGAGCAGTACTTC. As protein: CSVGTYTYEQYF.

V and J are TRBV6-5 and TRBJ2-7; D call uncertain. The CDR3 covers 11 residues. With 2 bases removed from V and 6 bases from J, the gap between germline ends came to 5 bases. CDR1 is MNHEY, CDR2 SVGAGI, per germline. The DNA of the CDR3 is TGTGCCAGCAGTTACGATCGCGAGCAGTACTTC. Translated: CASSYDREQYF.

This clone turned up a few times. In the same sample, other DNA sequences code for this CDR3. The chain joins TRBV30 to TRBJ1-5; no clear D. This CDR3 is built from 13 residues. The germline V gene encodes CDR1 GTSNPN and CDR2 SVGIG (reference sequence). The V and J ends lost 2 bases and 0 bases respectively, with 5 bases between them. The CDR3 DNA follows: TGTGCCTGGAGTCGTAGTAGCAATCAGCCCCAGCATTTT. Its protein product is CAWSRSSNQPQHF.

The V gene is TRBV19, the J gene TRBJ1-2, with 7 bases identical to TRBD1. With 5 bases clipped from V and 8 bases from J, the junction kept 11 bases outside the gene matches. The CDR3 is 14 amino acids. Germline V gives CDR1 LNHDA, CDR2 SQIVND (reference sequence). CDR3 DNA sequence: TGTGCCAGTAGTGCGACGGACAGGTCCGGGGGCTACACCTTC. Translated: CASSATDRSGGYTF.

The CDR3 coding sequence is TGTGCCAGCAGCAGGGAGCCCTACGAGCAGTACTTC. Translating gives CASSREPYEQYF. V is TRBV9 and J is TRBJ2-7; maybe TRBD2 (5 bases). The CDR3 covers 12 residues. Germline CDR1 reads SGDLS; CDR2 reads YYNGEE. Trimming left V 4 bases short and J 2 bases short, with 7 bases between.

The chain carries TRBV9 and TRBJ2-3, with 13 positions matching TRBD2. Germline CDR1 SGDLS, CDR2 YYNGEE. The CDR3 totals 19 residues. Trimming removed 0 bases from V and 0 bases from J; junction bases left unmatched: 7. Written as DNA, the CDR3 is TGTGCCAGCAGCGTAGGATTCGGACTAGCGGGGGCTAGCACAGATACGCAGTATTTT. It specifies CASSVGFGLAGASTDTQYF.

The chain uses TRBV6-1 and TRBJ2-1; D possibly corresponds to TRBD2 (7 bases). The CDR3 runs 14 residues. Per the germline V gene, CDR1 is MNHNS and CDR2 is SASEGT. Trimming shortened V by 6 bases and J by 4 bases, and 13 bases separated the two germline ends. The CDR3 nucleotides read TGTGCCAGCAGAGACGGGGGGCCTTACAATGAGCAGTTCTTC. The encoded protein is CASRDGGPYNEQFF.

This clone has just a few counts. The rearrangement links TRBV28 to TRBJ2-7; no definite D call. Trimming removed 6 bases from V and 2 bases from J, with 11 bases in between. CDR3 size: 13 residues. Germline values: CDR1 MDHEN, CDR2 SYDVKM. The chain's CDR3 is CASSPGRTYEQYF. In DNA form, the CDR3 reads TGTGCCAGCAGCCCCGGACGGACCTACGAGCAGTACTTC.

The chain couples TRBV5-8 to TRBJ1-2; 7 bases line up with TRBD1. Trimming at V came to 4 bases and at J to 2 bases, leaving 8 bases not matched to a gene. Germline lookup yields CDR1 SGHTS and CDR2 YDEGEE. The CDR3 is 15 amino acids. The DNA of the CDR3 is TGTGCCAGCAGCCGATTTGACAGGGCCAACTATGGCTACACCTTC. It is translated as CASSRFDRANYGYTF.

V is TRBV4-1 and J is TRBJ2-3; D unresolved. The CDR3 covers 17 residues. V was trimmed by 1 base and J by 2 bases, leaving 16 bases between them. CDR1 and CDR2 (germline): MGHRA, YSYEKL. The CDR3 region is CASSQAGTAILTDTQYF. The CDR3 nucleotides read TGCGCCAGCAGCCAAGCGGGTACCGCAATCCTCACAGATACGCAGTATTTT.

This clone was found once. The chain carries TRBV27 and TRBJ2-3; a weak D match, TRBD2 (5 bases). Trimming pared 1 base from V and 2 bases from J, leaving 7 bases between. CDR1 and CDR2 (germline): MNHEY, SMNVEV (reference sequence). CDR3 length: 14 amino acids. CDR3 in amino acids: CASSLWESTDTQYF. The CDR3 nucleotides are TGTGCCAGCAGTTTATGGGAGTCCACAGATACGCAGTATTTT.

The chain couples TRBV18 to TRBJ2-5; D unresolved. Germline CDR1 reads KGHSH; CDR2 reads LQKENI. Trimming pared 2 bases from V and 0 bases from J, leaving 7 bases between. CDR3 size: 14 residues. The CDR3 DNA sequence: TGTGCCAGCTCACCAGGCAGTTACCAAGAGACCCAGTACTTC. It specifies CASSPGSYQETQYF.

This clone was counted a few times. CDR3 nucleotides: TGTGCCAGCAGCCGGACCCACCGGGACTACGAGCAGTACTTC. Amino acid sequence: CASSRTHRDYEQYF. The V and J genes are TRBV6-5 and TRBJ2-7; TRBD2 might be the D (5 bases). The V end lost 6 bases, the J end lost 3 bases, and 15 bases lay between the germline ends. Per the germline V gene, CDR1 is MNHEY and CDR2 is SVGAGI. CDR3 length: 14 amino acids.

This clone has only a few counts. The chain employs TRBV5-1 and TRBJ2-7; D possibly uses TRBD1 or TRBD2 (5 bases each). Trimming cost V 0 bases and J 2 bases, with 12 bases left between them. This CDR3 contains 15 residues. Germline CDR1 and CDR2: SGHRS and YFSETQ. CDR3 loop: CASSLAGQGPYEQYF. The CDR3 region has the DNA TGCGCCAGCAGCTTGGCCGGGCAGGGACCCTACGAGCAGTACTTC.

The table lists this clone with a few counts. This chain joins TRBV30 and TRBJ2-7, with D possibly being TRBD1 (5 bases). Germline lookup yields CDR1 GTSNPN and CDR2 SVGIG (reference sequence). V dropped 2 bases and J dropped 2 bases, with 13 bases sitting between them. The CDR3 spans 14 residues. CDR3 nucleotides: TGTGCCTGGAGTTTTTTCGACAGTACCTACGAGCAGTACTTC. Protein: CAWSFFDSTYEQYF.

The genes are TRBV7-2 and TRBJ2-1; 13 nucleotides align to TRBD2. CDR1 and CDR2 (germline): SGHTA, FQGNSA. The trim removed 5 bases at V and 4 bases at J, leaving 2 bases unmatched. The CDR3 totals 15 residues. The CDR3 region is CASSRLAGGYNEQFF. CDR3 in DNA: TGTGCCAGCAGCCGACTAGCGGGGGGATACAATGAGCAGTTCTTC.

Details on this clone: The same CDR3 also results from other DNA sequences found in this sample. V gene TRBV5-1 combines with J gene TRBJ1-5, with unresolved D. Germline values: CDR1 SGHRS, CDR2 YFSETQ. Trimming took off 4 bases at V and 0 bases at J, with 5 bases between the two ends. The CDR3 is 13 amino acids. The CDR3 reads CASSRDSNQPQHF. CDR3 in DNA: TGCGCCAGCAGCCGGGATAGCAATCAGCCCCAGCATTTT. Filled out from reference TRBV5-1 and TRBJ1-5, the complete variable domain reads KAGVTQTPRYLIKTRGQQVTLSCSPISGHRSVSWYQQTPGQGLQFLFEYFSETQRNKGNFPGRFSGRQFSNSRSEMNVSTLELGDSALYLCASSRDSNQPQHFGDGTRLSIL.

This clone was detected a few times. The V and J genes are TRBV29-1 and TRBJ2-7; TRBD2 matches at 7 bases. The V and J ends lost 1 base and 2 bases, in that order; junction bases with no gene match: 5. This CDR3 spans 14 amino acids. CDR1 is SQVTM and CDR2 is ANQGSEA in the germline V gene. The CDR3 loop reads CSVEGEGPTYEQYF. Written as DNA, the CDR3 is TGCAGCGTTGAAGGGGAGGGGCCAACCTACGAGCAGTACTTC.

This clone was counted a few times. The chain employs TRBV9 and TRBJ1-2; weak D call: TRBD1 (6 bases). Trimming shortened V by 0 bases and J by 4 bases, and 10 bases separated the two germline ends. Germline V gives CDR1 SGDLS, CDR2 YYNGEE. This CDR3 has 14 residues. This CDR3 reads CASSVERGAYGYTF. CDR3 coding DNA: TGTGCCAGCAGCGTAGAGCGGGGGGCCTATGGCTACACCTTC.

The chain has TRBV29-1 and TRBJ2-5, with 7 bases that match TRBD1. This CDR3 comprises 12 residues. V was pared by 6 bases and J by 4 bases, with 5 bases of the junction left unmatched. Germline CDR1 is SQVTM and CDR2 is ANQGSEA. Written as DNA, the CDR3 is TGCAGCGTGATGGCAGGGGGAGAGACCCAGTACTTC. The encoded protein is CSVMAGGETQYF. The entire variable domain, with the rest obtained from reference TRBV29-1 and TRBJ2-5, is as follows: SAVISQKPSRDICQRGTSLTIQCQVDSQVTMMFWYRQQPGQSLTLIATANQGSEATYESGFVIDKFPISRPNLTFSTLTVSNMSPEDSSIYLCSVMAGGETQYFGPGTRLLVL.

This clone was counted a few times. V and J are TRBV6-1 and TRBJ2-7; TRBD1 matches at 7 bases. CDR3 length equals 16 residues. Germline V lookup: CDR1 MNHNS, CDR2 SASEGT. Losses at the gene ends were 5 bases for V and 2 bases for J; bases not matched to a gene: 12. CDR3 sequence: CASSKGGLPNAYEQYF. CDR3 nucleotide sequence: TGTGCCAGCAGTAAAGGGGGCCTTCCTAACGCCTACGAGCAGTACTTC.

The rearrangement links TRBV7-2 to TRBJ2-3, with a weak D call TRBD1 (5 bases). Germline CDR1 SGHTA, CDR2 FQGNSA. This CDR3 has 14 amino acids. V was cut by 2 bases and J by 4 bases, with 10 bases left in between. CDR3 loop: CASSLTQGADTQYF. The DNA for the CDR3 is TGTGCCAGCAGCTTAACCCAGGGTGCAGATACGCAGTATTTT.

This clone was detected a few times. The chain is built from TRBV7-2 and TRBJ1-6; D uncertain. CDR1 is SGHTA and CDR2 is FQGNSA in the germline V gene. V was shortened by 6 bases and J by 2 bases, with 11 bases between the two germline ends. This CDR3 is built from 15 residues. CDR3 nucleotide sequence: TGTGCCAGCAGGCGACCAGACCCCTATAATTCACCCCTCCACTTT. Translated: CASRRPDPYNSPLHF.

CDR3 amino acids: CAWSVPGRNSPLHF. The CDR3 nucleotides are TGTGCCTGGAGTGTACCAGGGAGGAATTCACCCCTCCACTTT. The genes are TRBV30 and TRBJ1-6, with D tentatively TRBD1 (5 bases). Trimming cost V 0 bases and J 7 bases, with 10 bases left between them. CDR1 and CDR2 (germline): GTSNPN, SVGIG (reference sequence). The CDR3 has 14 amino acids.

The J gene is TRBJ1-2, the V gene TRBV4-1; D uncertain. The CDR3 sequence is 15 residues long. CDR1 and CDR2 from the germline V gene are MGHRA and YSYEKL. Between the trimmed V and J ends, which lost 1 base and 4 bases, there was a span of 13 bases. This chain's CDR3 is CASSQGRGNGYGYTF. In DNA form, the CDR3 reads TGCGCCAGCAGCCAAGGTCGGGGAAACGGCTATGGCTACACCTTC.

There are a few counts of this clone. Here the CDR3 reads CASREHSTDTQYF. The CDR3 DNA is TGCGCCAGCAGGGAACATAGCACAGATACGCAGTATTTT. This chain uses TRBV5-1 with TRBJ2-3; D call uncertain. Trimming removed 5 bases from V and 0 bases from J, with 7 bases in between. The CDR3 totals 13 residues. Germline V gene lookup returns CDR1 SGHRS and CDR2 YFSETQ.

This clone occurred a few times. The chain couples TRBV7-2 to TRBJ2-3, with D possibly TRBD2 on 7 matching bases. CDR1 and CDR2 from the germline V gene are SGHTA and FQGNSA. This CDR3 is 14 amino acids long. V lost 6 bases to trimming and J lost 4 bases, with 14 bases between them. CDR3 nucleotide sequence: TGTGCCAGCAGTGGGGGGGCGGCCCCAGATACGCAGTATTTT. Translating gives CASSGGAAPDTQYF.

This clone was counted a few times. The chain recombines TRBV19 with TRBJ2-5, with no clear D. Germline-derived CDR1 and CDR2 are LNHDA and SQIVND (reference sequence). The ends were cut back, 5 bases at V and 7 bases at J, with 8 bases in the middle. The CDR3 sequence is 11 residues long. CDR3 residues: CASSVRGTQYF. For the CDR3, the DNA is TGTGCCAGTAGTGTCAGAGGGACCCAGTACTTC.